These 4 T cell receptor beta chains were sequenced from one sample in a study of blood T cell repertoires in COVID-19. Sequencing used immunoSEQ multiplex PCR; TCRdb keeps in-frame clones, though not all of them. The sample has about 220,000 clones, about 87% seen once. Sequencing input: PBMCs or T cells enriched from blood (not recorded which). The receptors here all came from a woman aged 30 to 39 with acute COVID-19.

The rearrangement joins TRBV24-1 to TRBJ1-5; 8 bases map to TRBD1. Germline values: CDR1 KGHDR, CDR2 SFDVKD. Unmatched junction bases numbered 4, after V lost 8 bases and J lost 2 bases. The CDR3 runs 14 residues. For the CDR3, the DNA is TGTGCCACCATGACAGGGGTCTGCAATCAGCCCCAGCATTTT. As protein: CATMTGVCNQPQHF.

This chain joins TRBV18 and TRBJ2-3, with 11 bases matching TRBD1. Germline V lookup: CDR1 KGHSH, CDR2 LQKENI. After removal of 0 bases from V and 6 bases from J, the junction contained 8 bases not matched to a gene. The CDR3 totals 17 residues. The CDR3 bases are TGTGCCAGCTCACCACCGAGGGGACAGGGGGAACGTGATACGCAGTATTTT. Translation: CASSPPRGQGERDTQYF.

The CDR3 protein is CASSPTGMGEKLFF. For the CDR3, the DNA is TGTGCCAGCAGCCCAACAGGGATGGGTGAAAAACTGTTTTTT. This chain links TRBV7-9 with TRBJ1-4; TRBD1 might be the D (6 bases). The CDR3 spans 14 residues. Germline assignment: CDR1 SEHNR and CDR2 FQNEAQ (reference sequence). Trimming stripped 5 bases from V and 7 bases from J, with 14 bases between.

The chain combines TRBV18 with TRBJ2-4; 7 nucleotides line up with TRBD2. CDR3 size: 18 residues. With 0 bases clipped from V and 6 bases from J, the junction kept 14 bases outside the gene matches. CDR1 is KGHSH, CDR2 LQKENI, per germline. As DNA, the CDR3 is TGTGCCAGCTCACCACCCTTTTTGGGGAGCGGGATAGGAAACATTCAGTACTTC. Its protein product is CASSPPFLGSGIGNIQYF. The full variable domain, rest sourced from reference TRBV18 and TRBJ2-4, is NAGVMQNPRHLVRRRGQEARLRCSPMKGHSHVYWYRQLPEEGLKFMVYLQKENIIDESGMPKERFSAEFPKEGPSILRIQQVVRGDSAAYFCASSPPFLGSGIGNIQYFGAGTRLSVL.